This paragraph covers one TCR beta chain sequence. CDR3 size: 19 residues. Trimming at V came to 4 bases and at J to 2 bases, leaving 14 bases not matched to a gene. In germline, CDR1 is WNHNN, CDR2 SYGVQD (reference sequence). Those enrolled, adults aged roughly 18 to 90 years, came from about 24 US areas. Authors' methods: Estimation of nucleated cell counts was performed using reference gene primer amplification. Method: immunoSEQ multiplex PCR; TCRdb's copy keeps in-frame clones and lacks some. V and J calls and clone size are given by that table; D and trimming were obtained from the DNA. The sample contains approximately 330,000 clones, roughly 86% of which appear only once. The entry originates in a study of blood T cell repertoires in COVID-19. About the research overall: Collection of acute and convalescent COVID-19 samples took place in the United States, Italy and Spain.

Sequencing was carried out using PBMCs or T cells enriched from blood (not recorded which). The sequence came from a woman in her twenties or thirties who had recovered from COVID-19. This chain joins TRBV10-1 and TRBJ2-1; 10 bases are a match to TRBD2. CDR3 DNA: TGCGCCAGCAGTGGGGCTAATAGCGGGAGGACGTCGACCTACAATGAGCAGTTCTTC. Translating gives CASSGANSGRTSTYNEQFF.